This T cell receptor beta chain was sequenced during a study of monozygotic twins with cystic fibrosis. Whole-study findings and limits: Shared CDR3 numbers were not associated with age, concordance or severity. V usage most resembled the co-twin in 13 of 16 pairs.

On this clone: Its matching antigen is unknown.

The V and J ends lost 3 bases and 3 bases, in that order; junction bases with no gene match: 1. Germline V lookup: CDR1 LGHNA, CDR2 YSLEER. The CDR3 covers 14 residues. Assay: immunoSEQ multiplex PCR; the TCRdb copy retains only in-frame clones and omits some. Of 34,000 or so clones in the sample, 75% to 95% were seen once. The specimen was blood. The source of this sequence is a boy between 2 and 15 years old with cystic fibrosis. This chain connects TRBV4-3 to TRBJ1-5, with 8 bases matching TRBD1. The CDR3 DNA reads TGCGCCAGCAGCCAGGACAGGGACAATCAGCCCCAGCATTTT. It translates to CASSQDRDNQPQHF.